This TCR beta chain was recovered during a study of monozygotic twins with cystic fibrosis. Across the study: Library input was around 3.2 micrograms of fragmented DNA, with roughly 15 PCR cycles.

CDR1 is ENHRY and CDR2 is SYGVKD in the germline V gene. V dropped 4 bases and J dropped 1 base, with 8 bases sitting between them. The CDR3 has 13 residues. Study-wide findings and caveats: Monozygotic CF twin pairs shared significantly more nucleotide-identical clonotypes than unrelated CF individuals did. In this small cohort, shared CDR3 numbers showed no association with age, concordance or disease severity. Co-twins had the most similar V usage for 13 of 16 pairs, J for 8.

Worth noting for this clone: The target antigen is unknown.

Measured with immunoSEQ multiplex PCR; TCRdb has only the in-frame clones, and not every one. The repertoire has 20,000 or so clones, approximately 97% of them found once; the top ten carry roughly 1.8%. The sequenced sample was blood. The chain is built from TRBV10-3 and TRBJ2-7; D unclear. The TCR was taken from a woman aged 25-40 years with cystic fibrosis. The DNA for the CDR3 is TGTGCCATCAGTGGGAAGGGATCCTACGAGCAGTACTTC. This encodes CAISGKGSYEQYF.